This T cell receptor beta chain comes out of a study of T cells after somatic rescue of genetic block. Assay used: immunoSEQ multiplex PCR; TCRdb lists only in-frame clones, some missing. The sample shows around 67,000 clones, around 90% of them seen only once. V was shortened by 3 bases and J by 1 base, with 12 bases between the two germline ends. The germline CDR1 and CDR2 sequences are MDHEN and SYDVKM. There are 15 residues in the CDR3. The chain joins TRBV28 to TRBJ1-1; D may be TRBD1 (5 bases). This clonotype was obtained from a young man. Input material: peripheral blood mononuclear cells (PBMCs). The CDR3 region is CASSFQFGANTEAFF. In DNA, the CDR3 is TGTGCCAGCAGTTTTCAATTCGGGGCGAACACTGAAGCTTTCTTT.